The 7 T cell receptor beta chains given below trace back to one sample, sequenced in a study of blood T cell repertoires in COVID-19. Assay used: immunoSEQ multiplex PCR; TCRdb lists only in-frame clones, some missing. The data show some 80,000 clones, around 83% seen once. The sequencing input was peripheral blood. The source is a woman between 65 and 79 years old with acute or convalescent COVID-19.

The chain has TRBV6-6 and TRBJ2-3; 13 bases match TRBD2. This CDR3 has 19 amino acids. Germline V gives CDR1 MNHNY, CDR2 SVGAGI (reference sequence). With V trimmed by 6 bases and J by 6 bases, 18 bases remained unmatched. For the CDR3, the DNA is TGTGCCAGCAGCCGAGCGCTCGGGACTAGCGGGACCCTGGGGGATACGCAGTATTTT. This gives the protein CASSRALGTSGTLGDTQYF.

This chain connects TRBV2 to TRBJ2-1, with 7 bases matching TRBD1. The length of the CDR3 is 14 residues. The V and J ends lost 6 bases and 6 bases, in that order; junction bases with no gene match: 8. Looked up from germline, CDR1 is SNHLY and CDR2 is FYNNEI. The CDR3 coding sequence is TGTGCCAGCAGCGCGACAGGGTTGGGCAATGAGCAGTTCTTC. It is translated as CASSATGLGNEQFF.

This chain joins TRBV24-1 and TRBJ2-5; 10 bases line up with TRBD1. Germline CDR1 and CDR2: KGHDR and SFDVKD. CDR3 length: 14 residues. The trim removed 6 bases at V and 4 bases at J, leaving 4 bases unmatched. The CDR3 sequence: CATSQDRGSETQYF. The CDR3 DNA sequence: TGTGCCACCAGTCAGGACAGGGGGTCAGAGACCCAGTACTTC.

The chain couples TRBV27 to TRBJ2-7; D is unclear. Germline CDR1 reads MNHEY; CDR2 reads SMNVEV (reference sequence). Deletions cut 4 bases from V and 0 bases from J, with 13 bases between. This CDR3 has 15 amino acids. In nucleotides, the CDR3 is TGTGCCAGCAGTTCCCCGTCAGGAAGCTCCTACGAGCAGTACTTC. Amino acids: CASSSPSGSSYEQYF.

This sequence joins TRBV6-5 and TRBJ2-2, with D possibly matching TRBD2 (5 bases). The CDR3 runs 15 residues. Germline V gives CDR1 MNHEY, CDR2 SVGAGI. The V end was cut by 6 bases, the J end by 0 bases, with 11 bases between. The CDR3 reads CASSQLAANTGELFF. The CDR3 DNA is TGTGCCAGCAGCCAGCTAGCAGCGAACACCGGGGAGCTGTTTTTT.

V usage is TRBV30 and J usage is TRBJ2-3, with 14 bases matching TRBD2. J lost 5 bases, V lost 2 bases, and 6 bases had no gene match. Germline assignment: CDR1 GTSNPN and CDR2 SVGIG (reference sequence). This CDR3 is 16 amino acids long. This CDR3 is CAWSPRGTSGRDTQYF. CDR3 coding DNA: TGTGCCTGGAGTCCGCGGGGGACTAGCGGGAGAGATACGCAGTATTTT.

The chain recombines TRBV3-1 (or the pseudogene TRBV3-2) with TRBJ1-4; D is unresolved. This CDR3 contains 15 residues. Trimming removed 3 bases at V and 7 bases at J, with 15 bases between. Germline V gene sequence: CDR1 LGHDT, CDR2 YNNKEL (reference sequence). The CDR3 region has the DNA TGTGCCAGCAGCCAGACCAGCGTGATCCGTGAAAAACTGTTTTTT. Its translation: CASSQTSVIREKLFF.